What follows are 30 T cell receptor beta chains derived from one specimen sequenced in a study of OX40 agonist ivuxolimab in advanced cancers. Library method: the immunoSEQ multiplex PCR assay. Drawn from immuneACCESS, this table holds only the in-frame rearrangements with V and J called that TCRdb kept. Clones are partly lost; checked studies trace under half to an unresolved V gene and leave the rest unexplained. In all, the sample holds around 26,000 clones, and 75% to 80% of those were seen once. Under 30% of the sample goes to the ten largest clones. The sample in question was CD4+ or CD8+ T cells sorted from blood, obtained in a trial of the OX40 agonist ivuxolimab. These receptors were obtained from an adult with an advanced solid tumor such as melanoma, head and neck, liver or kidney cancer.

V and J are TRBV28 and TRBJ2-7, with D possibly being TRBD2 (6 bases). V was cut by 6 bases and J by 4 bases, with 16 bases left in between. This CDR3 has 14 amino acids. The germline V gene has CDR1 MDHEN and CDR2 SYDVKM. This CDR3 reads CASSLGGDGYEQYF. The CDR3 coding sequence is TGTGCCAGCAGCTTAGGCGGGGATGGGTACGAGCAGTACTTC.

This clone was picked up one time. The chain uses TRBV18 and TRBJ2-7; D unclear. The CDR3 runs to 12 residues. With 3 bases removed from V and 2 bases from J, the gap between germline ends came to 5 bases. The germline V gene encodes CDR1 KGHSH and CDR2 LQKENI. The CDR3 loop reads CASSPGTYEQYF. The DNA for the CDR3 is TGTGCCAGCTCACCGGGAACCTACGAGCAGTACTTC.

The chain has TRBV4-3 and TRBJ2-4; no firm D call. The CDR3 length is 17 residues. Germline CDR1 reads LGHNA; CDR2 reads YSLEER. The germline V and J ends were trimmed by 0 bases and 3 bases, with 15 bases remaining between them. CDR3 region: CASSQELDLSYKNIQYF. The CDR3 DNA sequence: TGCGCCAGCAGCCAAGAATTGGACCTGAGTTACAAAAACATTCAGTACTTC.

This chain uses TRBV27 with TRBJ2-7, with 7 bases lining up with TRBD1. This CDR3 comprises 14 residues. V lost 4 bases to trimming and J lost 0 bases; unmatched junction nucleotides: 3. Germline loops: CDR1 MNHEY, CDR2 SMNVEV (reference sequence). The CDR3: CASSSWDSSYEQYF. CDR3 sequence (DNA): TGTGCCAGCAGTTCCTGGGACAGCTCCTACGAGCAGTACTTC.

V gene TRBV7-3 combines with J gene TRBJ2-7; no clear D gene. Germline V gene sequence: CDR1 SGHTA, CDR2 FQGTGA. This CDR3 spans 14 amino acids. V dropped 4 bases and J dropped 6 bases, with 16 bases sitting between them. For the CDR3, the DNA is TGTGCCAGCAGCTCATCCTCCTGGCAGTTCGAGCAGTACTTC. This gives the protein CASSSSSWQFEQYF.

The chain employs TRBV9 and TRBJ2-3; tentatively, D is TRBD1 (6 bases). V was shortened by 4 bases and J by 4 bases, with 13 bases between the two germline ends. Germline CDR1 reads SGDLS; CDR2 reads YYNGEE. CDR3 length: 14 residues. The DNA for the CDR3 is TGTGCCAGCAGCAAGGAACAGGGCGCAGATACGCAGTATTTT. It translates to CASSKEQGADTQYF.

This clone was observed a single time. V usage is TRBV27 and J usage is TRBJ2-2, with TRBD2 as a possible D gene (5 bases). V shed 3 bases and J shed 1 base, with 6 bases lying between them. Germline V gene sequence: CDR1 MNHEY, CDR2 SMNVEV (reference sequence). The CDR3 spans 14 residues. The CDR3 sequence is CASSFSENTGELFF. DNA of the CDR3: TGTGCCAGCAGTTTTAGCGAGAACACCGGGGAGCTGTTTTTT.

The chain uses TRBV30 and TRBJ2-1, with D maybe TRBD1 (7 bases). Trimming left V 0 bases short and J 4 bases short, with 19 bases between. Germline CDR1 is GTSNPN and CDR2 is SVGIG (reference sequence). This CDR3 is 17 amino acids long. The CDR3 region has the DNA TGTGCCTGGAGTGTTTACATCGGGCAGGGGGGTTACAATGAGCAGTTCTTC. Amino acid sequence: CAWSVYIGQGGYNEQFF.

CDR3 residues: CASTRQNGELFF. For the CDR3, the DNA is TGTGCCAGTACTCGGCAGAACGGGGAGCTGTTTTTT. The chain carries TRBV19 and TRBJ2-2; D not resolved. CDR1 and CDR2 from the germline V gene are LNHDA and SQIVND (reference sequence). The V end lost 7 bases, the J end lost 7 bases, and 10 bases lay between the germline ends. The length of the CDR3 is 12 residues.

The rearrangement links TRBV5-5 to TRBJ1-2; 7 bases align to TRBD1. Germline assignment: CDR1 SGHKS and CDR2 YYEKEE (reference sequence). The V gene end was trimmed by 2 bases and the J gene end by 7 bases; junction bases not matched to a gene: 8. The CDR3 contains 14 residues. The CDR3 DNA reads TGTGCCAGCAGCTTCGGGGAGGGGGCTGGTGGCTACACCTTC. Its protein product is CASSFGEGAGGYTF.

The genes are TRBV5-5 and TRBJ2-5, with no clear D. CDR1 is SGHKS and CDR2 is YYEKEE in the germline V gene (reference sequence). V lost 7 bases, J lost 4 bases, and 8 bases lay in between. The CDR3 has 11 amino acids. The CDR3 region is CASVLGETQYF. Here the CDR3 DNA reads TGTGCCAGCGTTCTCGGAGAGACCCAGTACTTC.

This clone was recorded a few times. The chain couples TRBV7-9 to TRBJ2-7, with D possibly matching TRBD1 (8 bases). The CDR3 is made up of 15 amino acids. V lost 5 bases and J lost 3, with 17 bases in between. Looked up from germline, CDR1 is SEHNR and CDR2 is FQNEAQ (reference sequence). CDR3 DNA sequence: TGTGCCAGCAGCGGAGCGGGACAGGTCAACTACGAGCAGTACTTC. The encoded protein is CASSGAGQVNYEQYF.

The chain uses TRBV6-5 and TRBJ2-6; the D is unclear. CDR1 is MNHEY, CDR2 SVGAGI, per germline. Trimming took 6 bases from V and 0 from J, leaving 9 bases between them. The CDR3 length is 15 residues. In nucleotides, the CDR3 is TGTGCCAGCAGCAAGCATAGCTCTGGGGCCAACGTCCTGACTTTC. Its protein is CASSKHSSGANVLTF.

This clone was counted a few times. The chain has TRBV28 and TRBJ2-1; 11 bases fit TRBD1. There are 16 residues in the CDR3. The junction had 2 bases not matched to a gene; V was cut back by 2 bases and J by 2 bases. Germline V gene lookup returns CDR1 MDHEN and CDR2 SYDVKM. Here the CDR3 DNA reads TGTGCCAGCAGTTTAGGGACAGGGGGGACCTACAATGAGCAGTTCTTC. This sequence encodes CASSLGTGGTYNEQFF.

This clone was observed once. This chain links TRBV9 with TRBJ1-1; maybe TRBD1 (5 bases). Trimming cost V 3 bases and J 4 bases, with 13 bases left between them. CDR3 length equals 14 residues. The germline V gene encodes CDR1 SGDLS and CDR2 YYNGEE. CDR3 region: CASSGPGKSTEAFF. CDR3 coding DNA: TGTGCCAGCAGCGGACCAGGGAAAAGCACTGAAGCTTTCTTT.

This chain links TRBV5-1 with TRBJ2-7; TRBD1 aligns across 9 bases. V was pared by 4 bases and J by 0 bases, with 2 bases of the junction left unmatched. Per germline, CDR1 SGHRS and CDR2 YFSETQ. This CDR3 region has 14 residues. CDR3: CASSGTGSSYEQYF. The DNA of the CDR3 is TGCGCCAGCAGCGGGACAGGGAGCTCCTACGAGCAGTACTTC. The full variable domain, rest sourced from reference TRBV5-1 and TRBJ2-7, is KAGVTQTPRYLIKTRGQQVTLSCSPISGHRSVSWYQQTPGQGLQFLFEYFSETQRNKGNFPGRFSGRQFSNSRSEMNVSTLELGDSALYLCASSGTGSSYEQYFGPGTRLTVT.

The rearrangement joins TRBV6-5 to TRBJ1-1; perhaps TRBD1 as D (5 bases). The CDR3 has 13 residues. Germline V CDR1 and CDR2: MNHEY, SVGAGI. V was pared by 2 bases and J by 7 bases, with 11 bases between. The CDR3 DNA is TGTGCCAGCAGTTACACGGGGGTCGGTGAAGCTTTCTTT. Amino acids: CASSYTGVGEAFF.

Details on this clone: Other DNA variants within this sample encode the same CDR3. The chain uses TRBV6-5 and TRBJ1-5; D unresolved. Trimming stripped 4 bases from V and 4 bases from J, with 8 bases between. Germline V lookup: CDR1 MNHEY, CDR2 SVGAGI. The CDR3 loop spans 13 amino acids. Here the CDR3 DNA reads TGTGCCAGCAGTTCGACGGGGAATCAGCCCCAGCATTTT. Its protein is CASSSTGNQPQHF.

V gene TRBV19 combines with J gene TRBJ1-2; 8 bases agree with TRBD1. The CDR3 has 13 amino acids. With 7 bases clipped from V and 8 bases from J, the junction kept 9 bases outside the gene matches. Germline V gives CDR1 LNHDA, CDR2 SQIVND (reference sequence). The CDR3 DNA is TGTGCCAGTACCTCGGGACAGGTGTACGGCTACACCTTC. This gives the protein CASTSGQVYGYTF.

The chain joins TRBV5-1 to TRBJ1-4; D remains ambiguous. Trimming took off 2 bases at V and 3 bases at J, with 11 bases between the two ends. The germline V gene has CDR1 SGHRS and CDR2 YFSETQ. CDR3 length equals 15 residues. CDR3 region: CASSFTWGANEKLFF. DNA of the CDR3: TGCGCCAGCAGCTTTACGTGGGGAGCTAATGAAAAACTGTTTTTT.

This clone was observed a few times. The chain has TRBV30 and TRBJ2-3; 9 nucleotides match TRBD1. Germline trimming cut 0 bases from V and 6 bases from J; bases unmatched to any gene: 7. CDR1 is GTSNPN, CDR2 SVGIG, per germline (reference sequence). This CDR3 is built from 15 residues. The DNA of the CDR3 is TGTGCCTGGAGTGTAAGGGACAGGGAGGTTGATACGCAGTATTTT. Translating it yields CAWSVRDREVDTQYF.

This clone qualifies as medium-sized. The J gene is TRBJ2-5, the V gene TRBV7-2; TRBD2 might be the D (6 bases). The ends were cut back, 3 bases at V and 10 bases at J, with 15 bases in the middle. CDR1 is SGHTA and CDR2 is FQGNSA in the germline V gene. The CDR3 has 13 residues. CDR3 DNA: TGTGCCAGCAGCTTCGCGGGGCGTCGGAGCCAGTACTTC. Translation: CASSFAGRRSQYF.

The chain carries TRBV7-2 and TRBJ2-5; 7 nucleotides match TRBD1. Matching the DNA end better, TRBJ2-7 makes the J call doubtful. In germline, CDR1 is SGHTA, CDR2 FQGNSA. The CDR3 is made up of 16 amino acids. CDR3 protein: CASSLDGQVLSYEQYF. CDR3 bases: TGTGCCAGCAGCTTAGACGGACAGGTCCTCTCCTACGAGCAGTACTTC.

CDR3 DNA: TGTGCCAGCAGCTCCCGACAGTTGATCTACGAGCAGTACTTC. Translation: CASSSRQLIYEQYF. The genes are TRBV13 and TRBJ2-7, with D possibly matching TRBD1 (5 bases). V dropped 4 bases and J dropped 3 bases, with 13 bases sitting between them. The CDR3 has 14 residues. Germline assignment: CDR1 PRHDT and CDR2 FYEKMQ (reference sequence). Looking up the rest from reference TRBV13 and TRBJ2-7 gives the full variable domain: AAGVIQSPRHLIKEKRETATLKCYPIPRHDTVYWYQQGPGQDPQFLISFYEKMQSDKGSIPDRFSAQQFSDYHSELNMSSLELGDSALYFCASSSRQLIYEQYFGPGTRLTVT.

The rearrangement uses TRBV21-1 and TRBJ1-6. TRBV21-1 is shown as a pseudogene. This CDR3 is 12 amino acids long. DNA for the CDR3: TGTGCCAGCAGCCTACCGGGGCTACCCCTCCACTTT. It encodes CASSLPGLPLHF.

This rearrangement joins TRBV7-9 to TRBJ1-5, with 8 bases that match TRBD1. V gave up 5 bases and J gave up 2 bases; unmatched junction bases: 5. Germline-derived CDR1 and CDR2 are SEHNR and FQNEAQ (reference sequence). The CDR3 consists of 15 residues. CDR3 sequence (DNA): TGTGCCAGCAGCCCATCGACAGGGGGCAATCAGCCCCAGCATTTT. It specifies CASSPSTGGNQPQHF.

This rearrangement joins TRBV19 to TRBJ2-3, with 9 bases lining up with TRBD1. Germline assignment: CDR1 LNHDA and CDR2 SQIVND (reference sequence). With 8 bases clipped from V and 2 bases from J, the junction kept 2 bases outside the gene matches. The CDR3 sequence is 13 residues long. CDR3 sequence: CASGTGYTDTQYF. The CDR3 region has the DNA TGTGCCAGTGGGACAGGGTACACAGATACGCAGTATTTT.

The rearrangement joins TRBV5-4 to TRBJ2-7; D is uncertain. This CDR3 has 13 amino acids. Germline values: CDR1 SGHNT, CDR2 YYREEE (reference sequence). Trimming stripped 0 bases from V and 3 bases from J, with 7 bases between. CDR3 loop: CASSLEGFYEQYF. DNA for the CDR3: TGTGCCAGCAGCTTGGAGGGTTTCTACGAGCAGTACTTC.

The V and J genes are TRBV13 and TRBJ1-2; D uncertain. The germline V gene encodes CDR1 PRHDT and CDR2 FYEKMQ (reference sequence). The CDR3 covers 14 residues. The V end lost 3 bases, the J end lost 5 bases, and 13 bases lay between the germline ends. The CDR3: CASSLGNMEYGYTF. CDR3 coding DNA: TGTGCCAGCAGCTTGGGCAACATGGAGTATGGCTACACCTTC.

This sequence joins TRBV7-3 and TRBJ2-1, with unresolved D. The CDR3 is made up of 13 amino acids. The germline V and J ends were trimmed by 0 bases and 6 bases, with 6 bases remaining between them. CDR1 is SGHTA, CDR2 FQGTGA, per germline. The CDR3 DNA reads TGTGCCAGCAGCTTAACAGGGCCCAATGAGCAGTTCTTC. It is translated as CASSLTGPNEQFF. The full variable domain, completed using reference TRBV7-3 and TRBJ2-1, is GAGVSQTPSNKVTEKGKYVELRCDPISGHTALYWYRQSLGQGPEFLIYFQGTGAADDSGLPNDRFFAVRPEGSVSTLKIQRTERGDSAVYLCASSLTGPNEQFFGPGTRLTVL.